The 13 T cell receptor beta chains reported below all come from one sample, sequenced in a study of shared clonotypes between healthy human individuals. CD8 cells regarded as naive lacked CD45RO, were positively chosen for CCR7, and omitted terminally differentiated effector memory CD45RA+ cells. TCRdb keeps only in-frame clones here, not all; method: immunoSEQ multiplex PCR. The table includes about 2,100,000 clones, about 92% detected once. The material sequenced was naive CD8+ T cells from PBMCs. Receptor source: a man younger than 35 in good health. Some clones in this sample may be carry-over from other donors' samples.

J is TRBJ1-5 and V is TRBV7-6, with D unclear. CDR3 length equals 14 residues. The germline V and J ends were trimmed by 2 bases and 7 bases, with 12 bases remaining between them. Germline values: CDR1 SGHVS, CDR2 FNYEAQ. The DNA of the CDR3 is TGTGCCAGCAGCTTATGGCCTTTGGGGCAGCCCCAGCATTTT. It specifies CASSLWPLGQPQHF.

This CDR3 reads CASSPIAGWEGELFF. In DNA, the CDR3 is TGTGCCAGCAGTCCTATAGCGGGATGGGAAGGGGAGCTGTTTTTT. This chain connects TRBV27 to TRBJ2-2, with 8 nucleotides matching TRBD2. V was pared by 5 bases and J by 8 bases, with 10 bases of the junction left unmatched. This CDR3 region has 15 residues. In germline, CDR1 is MNHEY, CDR2 SMNVEV (reference sequence).

This clone has more than one count but fewer than ten. V and J are TRBV2 and TRBJ1-1; D possibly corresponds to TRBD1 (5 bases). The CDR3 contains 15 residues. Trimming took 4 bases from V and 1 from J, leaving 13 bases between them. Germline CDR1 is SNHLY and CDR2 is FYNNEI. DNA for the CDR3: TGTGCCAGCAGTGGTTTACCCAGGGAGAACACTGAAGCTTTCTTT. This sequence encodes CASSGLPRENTEAFF.

The chain has TRBV7-9 and TRBJ1-3, with 8 bases fitting TRBD1. The CDR3 extends over 15 amino acids. In germline, CDR1 is SEHNR, CDR2 FQNEAQ (reference sequence). Trimming cost V 4 bases and J 16 bases; bases outside gene matches: 18. CDR3 amino acids: CASSSNRDRSPTLYF. As DNA, the CDR3 is TGTGCCAGCAGCTCCAACCGGGACAGGTCCCCCACTCTCTATTTT. The full variable domain, in which reference TRBV7-9 and TRBJ1-3 provide the parts outside the CDR3, is DTGVSQNPRHKITKRGQNVTFRCDPISEHNRLYWYRQTLGQGPEFLTYFQNEAQLEKSRLLSDRFSAERPKGSFSTLEIQRTEQGDSAMYLCASSSNRDRSPTLYFGEGSWLTVV.

This chain joins TRBV27 and TRBJ2-3; 7 nucleotides align to TRBD2. CDR1 is MNHEY and CDR2 is SMNVEV in the germline V gene (reference sequence). This CDR3 is built from 15 residues. The V segment lost 5 bases and the J segment 1 base; nucleotides outside the gene matches: 6. CDR3 residues: CASSPLAEGTDTQYF. The CDR3 nucleotides read TGTGCCAGCAGTCCGCTAGCGGAGGGCACAGATACGCAGTATTTT.

As to this clone: Other DNA variants within this sample encode the same CDR3. The rearrangement links TRBV27 to TRBJ2-7; 8 nucleotides line up with TRBD1. V shed 2 bases, J shed 2 bases, and the junction held 5 bases outside the gene matches. There are 15 residues in the CDR3. Germline V gene data show CDR1 as MNHEY and CDR2 as SMNVEV (reference sequence). CDR3 amino acids: CASSLQGAGTYEQYF. The CDR3 coding sequence is TGTGCCAGCAGTTTACAGGGGGCGGGGACCTACGAGCAGTACTTC.

This chain joins TRBV15 and TRBJ2-1; TRBD2 matches 7 bases. J lost 6 bases, V lost 5 bases, and 10 bases had no gene match. The germline V gene encodes CDR1 LNHNV and CDR2 YYDKDF (reference sequence). The length of the CDR3 is 15 residues. As DNA, the CDR3 is TGTGCCACCAGCGAACTAGCGACGCAAAGCAATGAGCAGTTCTTC. Its protein product is CATSELATQSNEQFF. Drawing the rest from reference TRBV15 and TRBJ2-1, the complete variable domain is DAMVIQNPRYQVTQFGKPVTLSCSQTLNHNVMYWYQQKSSQAPKLLFHYYDKDFNNEADTPDNFQSRRPNTSFCFLDIRSPGLGDTAMYLCATSELATQSNEQFFGPGTRLTVL.

This chain joins TRBV27 and TRBJ2-7, with TRBD2 matching over 11 bases. J lost 2 bases, V lost 2 bases, and 5 bases had no gene match. In germline, CDR1 is MNHEY, CDR2 SMNVEV (reference sequence). This CDR3 comprises 16 residues. The CDR3 DNA follows: TGTGCCAGCAGTTTAATGGGGACTAGCGGTGCCTACGAGCAGTACTTC. It encodes CASSLMGTSGAYEQYF.

This clone appeared a few times. The V and J genes are TRBV7-8 and TRBJ1-1; D call uncertain. Germline V CDR1 and CDR2: SGHVS, FQNEAQ. Trimming removed 2 bases at V and 2 bases at J, with 6 bases between. The CDR3 sequence is 13 residues long. The CDR3 nucleotides are TGTGCCAGCAGCTTATGGGGTAACACTGAAGCTTTCTTT. The encoded protein is CASSLWGNTEAFF.

The V call is TRBV10-3, the J call TRBJ1-1, with 12 bases aligning to TRBD1. V shed 3 bases, J shed 4 bases, and the junction held 9 bases outside the gene matches. Germline V lookup: CDR1 ENHRY, CDR2 SYGVKD. The CDR3 consists of 17 residues. Here the CDR3 DNA reads TGTGCCATCAGTGAAGTGGGACAGGGGGCTTGGCGCACTGAAGCTTTCTTT. Encoded protein: CAISEVGQGAWRTEAFF.

Turning to this clone: The sample carries other DNA sequences with the same CDR3. The rearrangement uses TRBV9 and TRBJ2-1; 16 nucleotides match TRBD2. Trimming cost V 0 bases and J 4 bases; bases outside gene matches: 4. The germline CDR1 and CDR2 sequences are SGDLS and YYNGEE. The CDR3 consists of 18 residues. DNA for the CDR3: TGTGCCAGCAGCGTAGAGGGACTAGCGGGAGGGCCTTACAATGAGCAGTTCTTC. Its protein is CASSVEGLAGGPYNEQFF.

V and J are TRBV25-1 and TRBJ1-3; no clear D gene. This CDR3 is 16 amino acids long. Deletions cut 4 bases from V and 4 bases from J, with 17 bases between. Per germline, CDR1 MGHDK and CDR2 SYGVNS. CDR3: CASSGFRESQGNTIYF. CDR3 in DNA: TGTGCCAGCAGTGGTTTTAGGGAGAGCCAGGGAAACACCATATATTTT.

The chain combines TRBV9 with TRBJ1-1; 8 bases align to TRBD1. CDR3 length equals 16 residues. Germline CDR1 and CDR2: SGDLS and YYNGEE. J was trimmed by 0 bases and V by 4 bases; bases with no gene match: 8. The CDR3 protein is CASSPPGTGVNTEAFF. The CDR3 region has the DNA TGTGCCAGCAGCCCCCCCGGGACAGGAGTGAACACTGAAGCTTTCTTT.